These 30 T cell receptor beta chains originate from one sample sequenced in a study of blood T cell repertoires in COVID-19. The assay was immunoSEQ multiplex PCR, and TCRdb's table has in-frame clones only and misses some. Of fewer than 60,000 clones detected, roughly 78% appear once; the ten largest clones hold 20% to 30%. The sample consisted of peripheral blood. All receptors derive from a man between 70 and 80 years old with acute or convalescent COVID-19.

This rearrangement joins TRBV7-9 to TRBJ1-4; D gene ambiguous. The CDR3 is 17 residues long. Trimming stripped 5 bases from V and 0 bases from J, with 16 bases between. Germline V gives CDR1 SEHNR, CDR2 FQNEAQ (reference sequence). The CDR3 here is CASSPSGPAPTNEKLFF. The CDR3 DNA reads TGTGCCAGCAGCCCTAGCGGGCCCGCACCAACTAATGAAAAACTGTTTTTT. Full variable domain (missing parts from reference TRBV7-9 and TRBJ1-4): DTGVSQNPRHKITKRGQNVTFRCDPISEHNRLYWYRQTLGQGPEFLTYFQNEAQLEKSRLLSDRFSAERPKGSFSTLEIQRTEQGDSAMYLCASSPSGPAPTNEKLFFGSGTQLSVL.

The chain links TRBV10-2 to TRBJ2-3, with TRBD2 matching over 7 bases. Germline values: CDR1 WSHSY, CDR2 SAAADI. The length of the CDR3 is 14 residues. With 5 bases clipped from V and 4 bases from J, the junction kept 6 bases outside the gene matches. The DNA of the CDR3 is TGCGCCAGCAGTCCGGTAACTAGCGCAGATACGCAGTATTTT. Translating it yields CASSPVTSADTQYF.

J is TRBJ2-3 and V is TRBV6-4; D possibly corresponds to TRBD2 (6 bases). Germline lookup yields CDR1 MRHNA and CDR2 SNTAGT. The CDR3 is 15 residues long. V dropped 2 bases and J dropped 0 bases, with 9 bases sitting between them. DNA for the CDR3: TGTGCCAGCAGTGACCGGGCGGGGAGCACAGATACGCAGTATTTT. Protein: CASSDRAGSTDTQYF.

The chain links TRBV5-6 to TRBJ2-3, with 8 bases aligning to TRBD1. The CDR3 totals 15 residues. Losses at the gene ends were 0 bases for V and 3 bases for J; bases not matched to a gene: 3. Germline assignment: CDR1 SGHDT and CDR2 YYEEEE. In DNA form, the CDR3 reads TGTGCCAGCAGCTTGGGAGGACAGGGAACAGATACGCAGTATTTT. Translated: CASSLGGQGTDTQYF.

In this sample, this clone turned up a few times. The chain couples TRBV18 to TRBJ2-5; TRBD2 matches at 7 bases. The CDR3 has 17 residues. Germline trimming cut 1 base from V and 1 base from J; bases unmatched to any gene: 9. Germline V gene sequence: CDR1 KGHSH, CDR2 LQKENI. The CDR3 region is CASSPRGAGTTQETQYF. CDR3 in DNA: TGTGCCAGCTCACCACGAGGTGCAGGGACTACCCAAGAGACCCAGTACTTC.

J is TRBJ1-2 and V is TRBV6-1; the D is unclear. CDR3 length equals 13 residues. Deletions cut 11 bases from V and 1 base from J, with 14 bases between. Germline V gene data show CDR1 as MNHNS and CDR2 as SASEGT. The CDR3: CAAAGHDNYGYTF. In nucleotides, the CDR3 is TGTGCCGCCGCGGGTCACGATAACTATGGCTACACCTTC.

The chain is built from TRBV6-5 and TRBJ1-2; 7 nucleotides line up with TRBD1. This CDR3 is built from 14 residues. Germline V gene lookup returns CDR1 MNHEY and CDR2 SVGAGI. J gave up 4 bases and V 11 bases, and 13 bases lay outside the gene matches. In DNA, the CDR3 is TGTGCCGGCTCCTCACCGACAGGGATCTATGGCTACACCTTC. Protein product: CAGSSPTGIYGYTF.

This clone has more than one count but fewer than ten. The rearrangement joins TRBV6-1 to TRBJ2-7; 7 nucleotides agree with TRBD2. CDR1 is MNHNS and CDR2 is SASEGT in the germline V gene. V lost 1 base to trimming and J lost 2 bases; unmatched junction nucleotides: 5. This CDR3 spans 15 amino acids. DNA for the CDR3: TGTGCCAGCAGTGAAGGGGGACTAAGCCCCTACGAGCAGTACTTC. Its protein product is CASSEGGLSPYEQYF.

In this sample, this clone turned up once. The chain employs TRBV15 and TRBJ2-7; unclear D gene. The ends were cut back, 0 bases at V and 3 bases at J, with 9 bases in the middle. Germline CDR1 reads LNHNV; CDR2 reads YYDKDF (reference sequence). This CDR3 is built from 14 residues. The CDR3 DNA is TGTGCCACCAGCAGAGATTACCTAGACTACGAGCAGTACTTC. It encodes CATSRDYLDYEQYF.

The chain joins TRBV11-3 to TRBJ2-3; D ambiguous. This CDR3 is built from 15 residues. Per germline, CDR1 SGHNT and CDR2 YENEEA. V lost 5 bases to trimming and J lost 2 bases, with 14 bases between them. In DNA form, the CDR3 reads TGTGCCAGCAGCCCCCGTCGATCAGACACAGATACGCAGTATTTT. Its protein product is CASSPRRSDTDTQYF.

The chain has TRBV30 and TRBJ2-7; 10 bases agree with TRBD2. The CDR3 extends over 16 amino acids. V lost 1 base, J lost 4 bases, and 10 bases stayed unmatched. Germline loops: CDR1 GTSNPN, CDR2 SVGIG (reference sequence). CDR3 region: CAWSGGSGRLLYEQYF. The CDR3 coding sequence is TGTGCCTGGAGTGGAGGTAGCGGGAGGTTACTATACGAGCAGTACTTC. Using reference TRBV30 and TRBJ2-7 for the parts outside the CDR3, the full variable domain is SQTIHQWPATLVQPVGSPLSLECTVEGTSNPNLYWYRQAAGRGLQLLFYSVGIGQISSEVPQNLSASRPQDRQFILSSKKLLLSDSGFYLCAWSGGSGRLLYEQYFGPGTRLTVT.

The chain links TRBV6-5 to TRBJ2-1, with TRBD2 matching 7 bases. After removal of 5 bases from V and 1 base from J, the junction contained 5 bases not matched to a gene. The CDR3 is made up of 15 amino acids. Germline V gene data show CDR1 as MNHEY and CDR2 as SVGAGI. CDR3 in amino acids: CASSPTSMSYNEQFF. As DNA, the CDR3 is TGTGCCAGCAGTCCGACTAGCATGTCCTACAATGAGCAGTTCTTC.

This chain links TRBV10-1 with TRBJ1-4, with a weak D call TRBD1 (6 bases). V was trimmed by 4 bases and J by 7 bases, leaving 16 bases between them. Germline values: CDR1 WNHNN, CDR2 SYGVQD (reference sequence). The CDR3 has 15 amino acids. CDR3 nucleotide sequence: TGCGCCAGCAGTGTTCTGGGGGCGCGCGGTGAAAAACTGTTTTTT. Residues: CASSVLGARGEKLFF.

The chain recombines TRBV5-4 with TRBJ2-3; 10 bases align to TRBD2. The CDR3 extends over 15 amino acids. Germline lookup yields CDR1 SGHNT and CDR2 YYREEE (reference sequence). The J segment lost 3 bases and the V segment lost 2 bases, leaving 3 bases of the junction unmatched. The CDR3 loop reads CASSFTSGVTDTQYF. The CDR3 DNA reads TGTGCCAGCAGCTTCACTAGCGGGGTTACAGATACGCAGTATTTT.

This clone occurred a few times. This chain's CDR3 is CASSDPWTANTPSTDTQYF. The CDR3 bases are TGCGCCAGCAGTGACCCTTGGACTGCCAACACCCCGAGCACAGATACGCAGTATTTT. The chain carries TRBV10-2 and TRBJ2-3, with D possibly being TRBD2 (5 bases). This CDR3 is built from 19 residues. Germline lookup yields CDR1 WSHSY and CDR2 SAAADI. V lost 3 bases, J lost 0 bases, and 22 bases lay in between.

In DNA form, the CDR3 reads TGTGCCAGCAGCAACATACAGGGTTGGTGGGGGAATGAGCAGTTCTTC. This gives the protein CASSNIQGWWGNEQFF. This chain joins TRBV3-1 (or the pseudogene TRBV3-2) and TRBJ2-1; D may be TRBD1 (6 bases). Germline-derived CDR1 and CDR2 are LGHDT and YNNKEL (reference sequence). The CDR3 loop spans 16 amino acids. Deletions cut 5 bases from V and 7 bases from J, with 21 bases between.

In this sample, this clone turned up a few times. The chain employs TRBV7-9 and TRBJ2-7; 7 bases fit TRBD2. CDR1 and CDR2 (germline): SEHNR, FQNEAQ (reference sequence). V shed 6 bases, J shed 4 bases, and the junction held 18 bases outside the gene matches. The CDR3 is made up of 17 amino acids. The CDR3 nucleotides are TGTGCCAGCAGTCCCGGGACTACCTATGTACGGGGTTACGAGCAGTACTTC. This translates into CASSPGTTYVRGYEQYF.

V is TRBV5-1 and J is TRBJ2-5, with TRBD1 matching 9 bases. The CDR3 spans 15 residues. J gave up 5 bases and V 0 bases, and 5 bases lay outside the gene matches. Germline values: CDR1 SGHRS, CDR2 YFSETQ. CDR3 sequence: CASSLAGTGYETQYF. The CDR3 nucleotides read TGCGCCAGCAGCTTGGCCGGGACAGGGTATGAGACCCAGTACTTC.

This sequence joins TRBV11-3 and TRBJ2-3, with 7 bases aligning to TRBD2. The trim removed 1 base at V and 3 bases at J, leaving 10 bases unmatched. The length of the CDR3 is 17 residues. CDR1 is SGHNT and CDR2 is YENEEA in the germline V gene. The CDR3: CASSLAGRASGTDTQYF. Here the CDR3 DNA reads TGTGCCAGCAGCTTAGCTGGACGAGCTAGCGGTACAGATACGCAGTATTTT.

The chain uses TRBV7-2 and TRBJ2-1, with D maybe TRBD1 (6 bases). Trimming left V 5 bases short and J 0 bases short, with 11 bases between. Germline CDR1 is SGHTA and CDR2 is FQGNSA. This CDR3 has 15 amino acids. The DNA for the CDR3 is TGTGCCAGCAGCCTACAGGGCCTCTCCTACAATGAGCAGTTCTTC. Translation: CASSLQGLSYNEQFF.

The chain uses TRBV5-1 and TRBJ1-1; D is ambiguous. Germline CDR1 SGHRS, CDR2 YFSETQ. The CDR3 loop spans 15 amino acids. Trimming removed 0 bases at V and 0 bases at J, with 9 bases between. For the CDR3, the DNA is TGCGCCAGCAGCTTGGGGGCAGGATTGAACACTGAAGCTTTCTTT. This sequence encodes CASSLGAGLNTEAFF.

The rearrangement joins TRBV11-2 to TRBJ2-1; possible D gene TRBD2, 6 bases. Germline CDR1 SGHAT, CDR2 FQNNGV. Trimming removed 5 bases at V and 2 bases at J, with 10 bases between. The CDR3 runs to 14 residues. CDR3 coding DNA: TGTGCCAGCAGCGTCCGACTAGCCTACAATGAGCAGTTCTTC. Translating gives CASSVRLAYNEQFF. Full variable domain (missing parts from reference TRBV11-2 and TRBJ2-1): EAGVAQSPRYKIIEKRQSVAFWCNPISGHATLYWYQQILGQGPKLLIQFQNNGVVDDSQLPKDRFSAERLKGVDSTLKIQPAKLEDSAVYLCASSVRLAYNEQFFGPGTRLTVL.

The chain combines TRBV7-3 with TRBJ2-1; unclear D gene. This CDR3 comprises 18 residues. Looked up from germline, CDR1 is SGHTA and CDR2 is FQGTGA. V was pared by 0 bases and J by 7 bases, with 22 bases between. CDR3 amino acids: CASSLTFSTGPVTNEQFF. The CDR3 DNA sequence: TGTGCCAGCAGCTTAACGTTCTCGACTGGTCCCGTTACAAATGAGCAGTTCTTC.

The chain carries TRBV12-3 or TRBV12-4 and TRBJ1-5; the match to TRBD1 covers 8 bases. The trim removed 6 bases at V and 8 bases at J, leaving 6 bases unmatched. The CDR3 contains 13 residues. The CDR3 region has the DNA TGTGCCAGCAGCCAGGGGGCTTGGGAGCCCCAGCATTTT. Translation gives CASSQGAWEPQHF.

The chain uses TRBV7-9 and TRBJ1-1, with no clear D. V dropped 5 bases and J dropped 4 bases, with 14 bases sitting between them. The CDR3 contains 14 residues. Germline CDR1 is SEHNR and CDR2 is FQNEAQ (reference sequence). CDR3 sequence reads: CASSPPSFGTEAFF. CDR3 nucleotides: TGTGCCAGCAGCCCCCCAAGCTTCGGCACTGAAGCTTTCTTT.

Written as DNA, the CDR3 is TGTGCCAGCAGCAAAGTTCCGGGGTGGAATGAGCAGTTCTTC. This translates into CASSKVPGWNEQFF. The chain joins TRBV21-1 to TRBJ2-1; the listed D gene, TRBD2, was not tested against the DNA. TRBV21-1 is a listed pseudogene. The CDR3 extends over 14 amino acids.

This rearrangement joins TRBV5-1 to TRBJ2-7; no definite D call. This CDR3 region has 11 residues. V lost 4 bases to trimming and J lost 9 bases, with 11 bases between them. Per the germline V gene, CDR1 is SGHRS and CDR2 is YFSETQ. For the CDR3, the DNA is TGCGCCAGCAGCCTCCTAGGCGCGCAGTACTTC. Its protein product is CASSLLGAQYF. Variable domain in full (rest from reference TRBV5-1 and TRBJ2-7): KAGVTQTPRYLIKTRGQQVTLSCSPISGHRSVSWYQQTPGQGLQFLFEYFSETQRNKGNFPGRFSGRQFSNSRSEMNVSTLELGDSALYLCASSLLGAQYFGPGTRLTVT.

V gene TRBV12-2 combines with J gene TRBJ2-5; the table's D gene call, TRBD1, was not cross checked with the DNA. TRBV12-2 is tagged as a pseudogene. The CDR3 runs to 19 residues. Here the CDR3 reads CASRLPVMGPEALQETQYF. CDR3 DNA sequence: TGTGCAAGTCGCCTCCCCGTTATGGGCCCCGAAGCCCTACAAGAGACCCAGTACTTC.

CDR3 in DNA: TGCGCCAGCAGCCTACAGGGGAAAGTAGGGGATTCACCCCTCCACTTT. This gives the protein CASSLQGKVGDSPLHF. The chain joins TRBV5-1 to TRBJ1-6; 7 bases align to TRBD1. CDR1 and CDR2 (germline): SGHRS, YFSETQ. V trimming: 4 bases; J trimming: 8 bases; junction bases outside the gene matches: 12. This CDR3 region has 16 residues. The variable domain in full, completed from reference TRBV5-1 and TRBJ1-6, reads KAGVTQTPRYLIKTRGQQVTLSCSPISGHRSVSWYQQTPGQGLQFLFEYFSETQRNKGNFPGRFSGRQFSNSRSEMNVSTLELGDSALYLCASSLQGKVGDSPLHFGNGTRLTVT.

This sequence joins TRBV18 and TRBJ1-1; no clear D gene. CDR3 length equals 13 residues. Germline V gene data show CDR1 as KGHSH and CDR2 as LQKENI. V dropped 1 base and J dropped 3 bases, with 6 bases sitting between them. Written as DNA, the CDR3 is TGTGCCAGCTCACCACGCGGGGACACTGAAGCTTTCTTT. Amino acids: CASSPRGDTEAFF.